Reported below is one T cell receptor (beta chain). Its binding antigen is unknown. Per-nucleotide qualities are absent, and no much larger clonotype sits a single base away. Library preparation was by the immunoSEQ multiplex PCR assay. The table comes from immuneACCESS by way of TCRdb, which keeps in-frame sequences with V and J called. Part of the clones is missing from these tables; in studies checked, under half for an unresolved V gene and the rest for unknown reasons. This sample holds some 70,000 clones; roughly 95% were observed only once. The ten largest clones add up to less than 0.3% of the sample. The CDR1 and CDR2 encoded by the germline V gene are SQVTM and ANQGSEA. The trim is 4 bases for V and 9 bases for J, with a gap of 7 bases between the germline ends. CDR3 length: 10 amino acids, cysteine to phenylalanine. This entry keeps only the CDR3 DNA: 30 bases, framed from base 1. The sample originates from a study of technical replicates of blood from a handful of donors (dated by TCRdb to about 2017).

The sample was T cells isolated from PBMCs. This clonotype originated in a human donor in good health. The chain is assembled from TRBV29-1 and TRBJ2-1, with the D gene too uncertain to name. The nucleotide sequence reads as follows: TGCAGCGTTGGAACCGGTGAGCAGTTCTTC. Translation gives CSVGTGEQFF.